One sample yielded the 26 T cell receptor beta chains listed below, sequenced in a study of OX40 agonist ivuxolimab in advanced cancers. Only in-frame clones appear in the TCRdb table, and some are missing; sequencing was by immunoSEQ multiplex PCR. The data show approximately 120,000 clones, with around 93% seen just once and approximately 0.81% held by the top ten. Sequences were derived from CD4+ or CD8+ T cells sorted from blood, sampled in a trial of the OX40 agonist ivuxolimab. Receptors originate from an adult with an advanced solid tumor such as melanoma, head and neck, liver or kidney cancer.

V is TRBV19 and J is TRBJ2-7; the D is unclear. The germline V gene encodes CDR1 LNHDA and CDR2 SQIVND (reference sequence). Trimming took off 5 bases at V and 2 bases at J, with 19 bases between the two ends. The CDR3 loop spans 16 amino acids. CDR3 DNA: TGTGCCAGTAGTCCTACTCTCCCGGCAGGCCCCTACGAGCAGTACTTC. Translation gives CASSPTLPAGPYEQYF.

The J gene is TRBJ1-5, the V gene TRBV6-6; the D is unclear. Germline CDR1 MNHNY, CDR2 SVGAGI (reference sequence). The CDR3 has 14 amino acids. Trimming stripped 0 bases from V and 2 bases from J, with 5 bases between. The CDR3 here is CASSYSVGNQPQHF. The CDR3 DNA follows: TGTGCCAGCAGTTACTCCGTGGGCAATCAGCCCCAGCATTTT.

The genes are TRBV19 and TRBJ1-4; D unclear. Germline V gene sequence: CDR1 LNHDA, CDR2 SQIVND (reference sequence). V shed 6 bases and J shed 3 bases, with 17 bases lying between them. The CDR3 is 16 amino acids. CDR3 bases: TGTGCCAGTAGCCATTACGTCGGGAGACCTAATGAAAAACTGTTTTTT. Protein sequence: CASSHYVGRPNEKLFF.

CDR3 residues: CASSFSETWRDTQYF. CDR3 sequence (DNA): TGTGCCAGCAGCTTCTCCGAGACTTGGCGAGATACGCAGTATTTT. The chain links TRBV13 to TRBJ2-3; D is ambiguous. The CDR3 is made up of 15 amino acids. Germline V gene data show CDR1 as PRHDT and CDR2 as FYEKMQ (reference sequence). Trimming left V 3 bases short and J 5 bases short, with 15 bases between.

As DNA, the CDR3 is TGTGCCAGCAGCGGGACAGGATTGACCTTC. Encoded protein: CASSGTGLTF. The gene calls are TRBV9 and TRBJ1-2, with 7 bases identical to TRBD1. J was trimmed by 14 bases and V by 3 bases; bases with no gene match: 4. There are 10 residues in the CDR3. Germline loops: CDR1 SGDLS, CDR2 YYNGEE.

This chain connects TRBV28 to TRBJ1-2; the match to TRBD1 covers 7 bases. J lost 6 bases, V lost 2 bases, and 3 bases had no gene match. CDR3 size: 13 residues. Per germline, CDR1 MDHEN and CDR2 SYDVKM. The CDR3 reads CASSLKGADGYTF. The CDR3 region has the DNA TGTGCCAGCAGTTTAAAGGGGGCGGATGGCTACACCTTC.

V gene TRBV15 combines with J gene TRBJ2-1; 12 positions agree with TRBD2. Unmatched junction bases numbered 11, after V lost 2 bases and J lost 9 bases. Germline V gives CDR1 LNHNV, CDR2 YYDKDF (reference sequence). CDR3 length: 17 amino acids. DNA for the CDR3: TGTGCCACCAGCAGATCCCTTGGGACTAGCGGGCTAAGTGAGCAGTTCTTC. Encoded protein: CATSRSLGTSGLSEQFF. Full variable domain (remainder filled in from reference TRBV15 and TRBJ2-1): DAMVIQNPRYQVTQFGKPVTLSCSQTLNHNVMYWYQQKSSQAPKLLFHYYDKDFNNEADTPDNFQSRRPNTSFCFLDIRSPGLGDTAMYLCATSRSLGTSGLSEQFFGPGTRLTVL.

The J gene is TRBJ2-7, the V gene TRBV6-5, with 8 bases lining up with TRBD1. The CDR3 extends over 14 amino acids. Looked up from germline, CDR1 is MNHEY and CDR2 is SVGAGI. The V gene end was trimmed by 4 bases and the J gene end by 2 bases; junction bases not matched to a gene: 4. The CDR3: CASSLDREPYEQYF. In nucleotides, the CDR3 is TGTGCCAGCAGTTTGGACAGGGAACCCTACGAGCAGTACTTC.

The V call is TRBV6-5, the J call TRBJ2-7; 12 nucleotides line up with TRBD1. The V and J ends lost 4 bases and 1 base, in that order; junction bases with no gene match: 5. The CDR3 has 16 residues. Germline V gene lookup returns CDR1 MNHEY and CDR2 SVGAGI. DNA of the CDR3: TGTGCCAGCAGTTTAGGGGACAGGGGGCTATCCTACGAGCAGTACTTC. Translated, it gives CASSLGDRGLSYEQYF.

The chain combines TRBV5-1 with TRBJ2-5, with 14 nucleotides matching TRBD2. The J call may be in error: the DNA end matches TRBJ2-7 better. Germline V CDR1 and CDR2: SGHRS, YFSETQ. This CDR3 is built from 14 residues. CDR3: CASSQTSGRGEQYF. The DNA of the CDR3 is TGCGCCAGCAGCCAGACTAGCGGGAGGGGCGAGCAGTACTTC.

The chain uses TRBV6-6 and TRBJ2-2; 10 nucleotides align to TRBD1. CDR3 length: 15 residues. The junction had 2 bases not matched to a gene; V was cut back by 6 bases and J by 1 base. Germline CDR1 MNHNY, CDR2 SVGAGI (reference sequence). The DNA of the CDR3 is TGTGCCAGCAGCTGGGACAGGGGGAACACCGGGGAGCTGTTTTTT. It is translated as CASSWDRGNTGELFF.

This chain joins TRBV6-1 and TRBJ2-7, with TRBD2 matching over 7 bases. Germline CDR1 and CDR2: MNHNS and SASEGT. Trimming at V came to 10 bases and at J to 1 base, leaving 7 bases not matched to a gene. CDR3 size: 13 residues. CDR3 sequence (DNA): TGTGCCACCTCGGCGGGGGTGTCCTACGAGCAGTACTTC. Translating gives CATSAGVSYEQYF.

The chain recombines TRBV19 with TRBJ2-5; TRBD2 aligns across 13 bases. Germline CDR1 reads LNHDA; CDR2 reads SQIVND (reference sequence). CDR3 length: 15 amino acids. The V segment lost 4 bases and the J segment 5 bases; nucleotides outside the gene matches: 4. CDR3 loop: CASSRTSGSGETQYF. The CDR3 bases are TGTGCCAGTAGTAGGACTAGCGGGAGCGGGGAGACCCAGTACTTC.

This chain joins TRBV6-5 and TRBJ2-7; D assignment may be TRBD1 or TRBD2 (5 bases each). Trimming pared 0 bases from V and 5 bases from J, leaving 14 bases between. This CDR3 is built from 15 residues. The germline CDR1 and CDR2 sequences are MNHEY and SVGAGI. The CDR3 bases are TGTGCCAGCAGTTACTCCTGGGACCGGTTGGACGAGCAGTACTTC. This encodes CASSYSWDRLDEQYF.

The rearrangement links TRBV6-6 to TRBJ2-7; perhaps TRBD1 as D (6 bases). The CDR3 is made up of 13 amino acids. Trimming removed 5 bases at V and 3 bases at J, with 11 bases between. Germline values: CDR1 MNHNY, CDR2 SVGAGI (reference sequence). The CDR3 is CASSGTGIYEQYF. The CDR3 DNA follows: TGTGCCAGCAGTGGCACAGGGATCTACGAGCAGTACTTC.

This sequence joins TRBV6-5 and TRBJ1-1; 7 nucleotides line up with TRBD1. V shed 5 bases, J shed 3 bases, and the junction held 6 bases outside the gene matches. Germline-derived CDR1 and CDR2 are MNHEY and SVGAGI. This CDR3 region has 14 residues. The CDR3 protein is CASSRRGLDTEAFF. DNA of the CDR3: TGTGCCAGCAGTCGTAGGGGGCTGGACACTGAAGCTTTCTTT.

The genes are TRBV6-1 and TRBJ2-1; tentatively, D is TRBD1 (5 bases). V was cut by 1 base and J by 3 bases, with 7 bases left in between. Germline V CDR1 and CDR2: MNHNS, SASEGT. The CDR3 runs 14 residues. The CDR3 spells CASSEETVYNEQFF. The CDR3 nucleotides are TGTGCCAGCAGTGAAGAGACAGTCTACAATGAGCAGTTCTTC.

This clone appeared a single time. CDR3 DNA: TGCGCCAGCAGATGGACAGGGAACACCGGGGAGCTGTTTTTT. It codes for CASRWTGNTGELFF. The chain combines TRBV23-1 with TRBJ2-2, with TRBD1 identical over 7 bases. TRBV23-1 is labeled an ORF, and its function is uncertain. Losses at the gene ends were 6 bases for V and 1 base for J; bases not matched to a gene: 2. The CDR3 is 14 amino acids.

The rearrangement joins TRBV7-9 to TRBJ2-1, with TRBD2 as a possible D gene (5 bases). Germline V gene lookup returns CDR1 SEHNR and CDR2 FQNEAQ (reference sequence). The germline V and J ends were trimmed by 5 bases and 6 bases, with 14 bases remaining between them. The CDR3 loop spans 14 amino acids. The CDR3 is CASSQDRESNEQFF. DNA for the CDR3: TGTGCCAGCAGCCAGGACCGGGAAAGCAATGAGCAGTTCTTC.

The V and J genes are TRBV28 and TRBJ2-3; the match to TRBD2 covers 7 bases. The J segment lost 0 bases and the V segment lost 7 bases, leaving 7 bases of the junction unmatched. Germline values: CDR1 MDHEN, CDR2 SYDVKM. The CDR3 length is 15 residues. The CDR3 reads CASTWGGSSTDTQYF. The CDR3 nucleotides are TGTGCCAGCACCTGGGGGGGGTCTAGCACAGATACGCAGTATTTT.

In this sample, this clone turned up once. The V and J genes are TRBV6-4 and TRBJ1-1; TRBD1 aligns across 7 bases. Trimming at V came to 3 bases and at J to 5 bases, leaving 3 bases not matched to a gene. The CDR3 runs 13 residues. Germline-derived CDR1 and CDR2 are MRHNA and SNTAGT. The chain's CDR3 is CASSEARGTEAFF. The CDR3 DNA follows: TGTGCCAGCAGTGAAGCCAGGGGGACTGAAGCTTTCTTT.

This clone was seen a single time. This sequence joins TRBV5-4 and TRBJ1-3, with D possibly being TRBD1 (5 bases). The length of the CDR3 is 14 residues. The germline CDR1 and CDR2 sequences are SGHNT and YYREEE (reference sequence). Deletions cut 6 bases from V and 2 bases from J, with 12 bases between. The DNA of the CDR3 is TGTGCCAGCACCAGGCCGGGGGCTGGAAACACCATATATTTT. Translated: CASTRPGAGNTIYF.

The J gene is TRBJ2-7, the V gene TRBV6-5; D possibly corresponds to TRBD2 (5 bases). The CDR3 consists of 15 residues. V lost 0 bases and J 2 bases, leaving 11 bases between the germline ends. Germline-derived CDR1 and CDR2 are MNHEY and SVGAGI. This CDR3 reads CASSYSMSGTYEQYF. CDR3 nucleotides: TGTGCCAGCAGTTACTCGATGTCGGGAACCTACGAGCAGTACTTC.

This clone occurred once. This chain joins TRBV28 and TRBJ1-4; weak D call: TRBD1 (6 bases). The V and J ends lost 3 bases and 6 bases respectively, with 17 bases between them. CDR3 length equals 16 residues. Germline values: CDR1 MDHEN, CDR2 SYDVKM. This CDR3 is CASSLRGAGLDEKLFF. The DNA of the CDR3 is TGTGCCAGCAGTTTGCGGGGGGCGGGGTTGGATGAAAAACTGTTTTTT.

The V and J genes are TRBV6-6 and TRBJ1-3; no definite D call. V was clipped by 5 bases and J by 2 bases, with 7 bases between them. Looked up from germline, CDR1 is MNHNY and CDR2 is SVGAGI (reference sequence). The CDR3 spans 13 residues. The CDR3 region has the DNA TGTGCCAGCAGTAGACGGACTGGAAACACCATATATTTT. It translates to CASSRRTGNTIYF.

The rearrangement links TRBV11-2 to TRBJ1-1; 7 positions agree with TRBD1. Germline loops: CDR1 SGHAT, CDR2 FQNNGV. V shed 4 bases, J shed 1 base, and the junction held 15 bases outside the gene matches. The CDR3 totals 18 residues. Here the CDR3 DNA reads TGTGCCAGCAGCTCCTCTCGCCCGCCAGGGGGACGGAACACTGAAGCTTTCTTT. This translates into CASSSSRPPGGRNTEAFF.